This T cell receptor (beta chain) was observed in a study of blood T cell repertoires in COVID-19 (TCRdb year 2020). The study in broad terms: Collaborator samples came from the United States, Italy and Spain and covered acute and convalescent phases of COVID-19. Nearly every sample came with metadata listing a de-identified subject ID, COVID-19 status, age in years and sex. Where available, HLA class I and class II types were obtained from metadata supplied by the sample provider rather than from assay-based typing. Samples were obtained from the ongoing ImmuneRACE study (first 160 participants) and from about 1,300 subjects provided by 6 global collaborators. The material from the prospective study consisted of cDNA or gDNA derived from T cells, B-cell-depleted T cells, or PBMCs. Subjects who had been exposed to COVID-19, were actively infected with it, or had recovered from it provided the deeply sampled blood TCRbeta repertoires that made up the dataset. The repertoires were released in a freely available public database intended as a resource for research on the immune response to SARS-CoV-2. General findings and caveats noted by the study authors: The amount of clinical and demographic metadata varied by source and participant and was provided uncurated.

TCRbeta CDR3 regions were amplified from genomic DNA using the immunoSEQ Assay, a bias-controlled multiplex PCR. For the original study's pipeline: Within the assay, amplification of reference gene primers was used to estimate how many nucleated cells each sample contained. To quantify the absolute abundance of each unique TCRbeta CDR3 rearrangement, sequence reads were collapsed and filtered. For each sample, productive Simpson clonality was calculated by taking the square root of Simpson's diversity index across productive rearrangements. This immuneACCESS table, as held by TCRdb, lists in-frame sequences with V and J called but not all clones. Of the missing ones, under half trace to an unresolved V gene in checked studies; the others have no known cause. That table gives V, J and clone size, and the DNA gave D and trimming. Across this sample there are approximately 410,000 clones, with about nine tenths seen only once. Approximately 1.5% of the sample is held by the ten biggest clonotypes.

A single count supports this clone. The antigen it binds to is not known. It has no much larger one-base neighbor in the sample; base qualities were not kept. Collaborating institutions collected whole blood in K2EDTA tubes following their own protocols. For TCRbeta analysis, collaborators shipped samples in one of three forms: frozen whole blood, isolated PBMCs, or DNA extracted from either of those sample types. CDR1 and CDR2 (MNHNY, SVGAGI) derive from the germline V gene (reference sequence). Counted from cysteine to phenylalanine, this CDR3 has 18 amino acids. Only the CDR3 DNA is retained, 54 bases long and in frame from the first base. The V end gives up 5 bases and the J end 6 bases, leaving 20 bases in the junction not matched to a gene.

The rearrangement joined TRBV6-6 to TRBJ2-3, with TRBD2 identical over 7 junction bases. The sequencing input was peripheral blood. This TCR came from a woman in her thirties with active or convalescent COVID-19. The DNA is as follows: TGTGCCAGCAGTCTACAACCGCGGGGGAGCGGGGACGGCGATACGCAGTATTTT. This gives the protein CASSLQPRGSGDGDTQYF.